The 13 T cell receptor beta chains below were found in one sample sequenced in a study of CD8 T cells in acute hepatitis C reinfection. Data came from immunoSEQ multiplex PCR; TCRdb stores just in-frame clones and leaves some out. The repertoire includes tens of thousands of clones, 75% to 90% of them detected once, and approximately 11% sits in the top ten. Stated time point: naive CD8 control sorted from an acute-time-point sample. Sequenced: naive CD8+ T cells from PBMCs. These receptors were taken from a woman under 30 who spontaneously cleared hepatitis C infection.

V usage is TRBV5-1 and J usage is TRBJ1-1; no reliable D call. From germline, CDR1 is SGHRS and CDR2 YFSETQ. The CDR3 totals 15 residues. Trimming pared 2 bases from V and 0 bases from J, leaving 11 bases between. CDR3 bases: TGCGCCAGCAGCTTACTACAGTTCATGAACACTGAAGCTTTCTTT. Amino acid sequence: CASSLLQFMNTEAFF.

The rearrangement links TRBV5-6 to TRBJ2-1; D gene unclear. Trimming took 7 bases from V and 7 from J, leaving 18 bases between them. Germline loops: CDR1 SGHDT, CDR2 YYEEEE. The CDR3 runs 14 residues. CDR3 protein: CASSMVPLGNEQFF. CDR3 in DNA: TGTGCCAGCTCCATGGTCCCACTTGGGAATGAGCAGTTCTTC.

This clone was seen once. The chain joins TRBV7-9 to TRBJ2-5, with D possibly TRBD1 on 5 matching bases. Germline V CDR1 and CDR2: SEHNR, FQNEAQ (reference sequence). The CDR3 has 12 residues. With 7 bases removed from V and 5 bases from J, the gap between germline ends came to 11 bases. CDR3 nucleotide sequence: TGTGCCAGCAATAGGGGTGGGGAGACCCAGTACTTC. Encoded protein: CASNRGGETQYF.

CDR3: CASSIQAGLYEQYF. For the CDR3, the DNA is TGTGCCAGTAGTATCCAAGCGGGCCTCTACGAGCAGTACTTC. The V gene is TRBV19, the J gene TRBJ2-7; possible D gene TRBD2, 6 bases. This CDR3 is 14 amino acids long. V was shortened by 3 bases and J by 3 bases, with 12 bases between the two germline ends. Germline CDR1 LNHDA, CDR2 SQIVND (reference sequence).

The chain combines TRBV7-6 with TRBJ1-3; D is ambiguous. Trimming shortened V by 5 bases and J by 0 bases, and 8 bases separated the two germline ends. Germline values: CDR1 SGHVS, CDR2 FNYEAQ. The CDR3 covers 14 residues. The CDR3 sequence is CASSGRISGNTIYF. Here the CDR3 DNA reads TGTGCCAGCAGCGGGAGGATCTCTGGAAACACCATATATTTT.

This chain connects TRBV23-1 to TRBJ1-1; TRBD1 might be the D (5 bases). Being an ORF, TRBV23-1 has a function that is uncertain. Trimming pared 0 bases from V and 5 bases from J, leaving 13 bases between. The length of the CDR3 is 15 residues. This CDR3 is CASSQSAGRNTEAFF. Here the CDR3 DNA reads TGCGCCAGCAGTCAATCGGCAGGGAGGAATACTGAAGCTTTCTTT.

The J gene is TRBJ1-5, the V gene TRBV15; TRBD1 matches at 9 bases. The J segment lost 5 bases and the V segment lost 8 bases, leaving 4 bases of the junction unmatched. CDR3 length: 13 residues. From germline, CDR1 is LNHNV and CDR2 YYDKDF (reference sequence). The CDR3 sequence: CATGTGRYQPQHF. Written as DNA, the CDR3 is TGTGCCACCGGGACAGGGCGGTATCAGCCCCAGCATTTT.

The rearrangement joins TRBV19 to TRBJ1-1, with a tentative D call TRBD1 (5 bases). The CDR3 is 13 residues long. Trimming cost V 7 bases and J 3 bases, with 12 bases left between them. Germline V CDR1 and CDR2: LNHDA, SQIVND (reference sequence). The CDR3 protein is CASTMGGYTEAFF. Here the CDR3 DNA reads TGTGCCAGTACTATGGGGGGGTACACTGAAGCTTTCTTT.

This chain joins TRBV7-9 and TRBJ1-2; no clear D. V was pared by 1 base and J by 4 bases, with 13 bases between. CDR1 SEHNR and CDR2 FQNEAQ come from the germline V gene (reference sequence). This CDR3 has 15 amino acids. CDR3 loop: CASSLGQADGYGYTF. The DNA for the CDR3 is TGTGCCAGCAGCTTAGGGCAGGCCGATGGCTATGGCTACACCTTC. The variable domain in full, completed from reference TRBV7-9 and TRBJ1-2, reads DTGVSQNPRHKITKRGQNVTFRCDPISEHNRLYWYRQTLGQGPEFLTYFQNEAQLEKSRLLSDRFSAERPKGSFSTLEIQRTEQGDSAMYLCASSLGQADGYGYTFGSGTRLTVV.

V and J are TRBV6-5 and TRBJ2-3, with D possibly TRBD2 on 5 matching bases. Germline-derived CDR1 and CDR2 are MNHEY and SVGAGI. Deletions cut 6 bases from V and 1 base from J, with 8 bases between. The CDR3 sequence is 13 residues long. The CDR3 nucleotides read TGTGCCAGCAGAACCGGGGGCACAGATACGCAGTATTTT. It is translated as CASRTGGTDTQYF.

The V and J genes are TRBV7-9 and TRBJ1-4; maybe TRBD1 (5 bases). This CDR3 contains 16 residues. Trimming removed 6 bases at V and 5 bases at J, with 19 bases between. Germline CDR1 SEHNR, CDR2 FQNEAQ (reference sequence). The CDR3 DNA reads as TGTGCCAGCAGAATAGATAGGCAGGGCTGGAATGAAAAACTGTTTTTT. The encoded protein is CASRIDRQGWNEKLFF.

This clone has only one observation. The rearrangement uses TRBV5-1 and TRBJ2-1; D is undetermined. Germline V gives CDR1 SGHRS, CDR2 YFSETQ. This CDR3 comprises 13 residues. The germline V and J ends were trimmed by 0 bases and 8 bases, with 9 bases remaining between them. CDR3 residues: CASSLAPFYEQFF. As DNA, the CDR3 is TGCGCCAGCAGCTTGGCCCCTTTCTATGAGCAGTTCTTC.

The J gene is TRBJ2-1, the V gene TRBV15, with 10 positions matching TRBD2. From germline, CDR1 is LNHNV and CDR2 YYDKDF (reference sequence). This CDR3 comprises 17 residues. The ends lost 2 bases at V and 6 bases at J; junction bases unmatched: 10. The CDR3 sequence: CATSRFASGSFGNEQFF. The CDR3 nucleotides are TGTGCCACCAGCAGATTCGCTAGCGGGAGCTTCGGCAATGAGCAGTTCTTC.